The 15 T cell receptor beta chains below come from one sample, sequenced in a study of blood T cells in healthy people across ages. A sample-barcoded 5' primer and a J-beta primer mix were used in a second PCR of about 7 to 11 cycles. TCRdb re-analysed the 5' RACE reads in MiXCR, keeping a single row per CDR3 protein. The sample holds about 800,000 distinct CDR3 sequences, roughly 50% seen once. Material for sequencing was blood. Receptor source: a man aged 25-45 years in good health.

The chain uses TRBV12-3 or TRBV12-4 and TRBJ2-3, with 11 bases matching TRBD2. The V gene end was trimmed by 3 bases and the J gene end by 6 bases; junction bases not matched to a gene: 2. The CDR3 covers 14 residues. The CDR3 is CASSFRTSGDTQYF. CDR3 DNA: TGTGCCAGCAGTTTCCGGACTAGCGGGGATACGCAGTATTTT.

Here the CDR3 reads CASSPNWAGVVQFF. In DNA form, the CDR3 reads TGTGCCAGCAGCCCCAACTGGGCGGGGGTGGTGCAGTTCTTC. The genes are TRBV11-2 and TRBJ2-1, with 7 bases lining up with TRBD2. The germline V gene has CDR1 SGHAT and CDR2 FQNNGV. The CDR3 runs 14 residues. V lost 5 bases to trimming and J lost 12 bases; unmatched junction nucleotides: 13.

V and J are TRBV29-1 and TRBJ2-4; D unresolved. V lost 0 bases, J lost 6 bases, and 12 bases lay in between. Germline V gives CDR1 SQVTM, CDR2 ANQGSEA. CDR3 length: 14 amino acids. The CDR3 bases are TGCAGCGTTGAAGATTGGGCCCGGACAAACATTCAGTACTTC. Translated, it gives CSVEDWARTNIQYF.

The V gene is TRBV7-2, the J gene TRBJ2-1; D may be TRBD2 (6 bases). This CDR3 is built from 13 residues. Between the trimmed V and J ends, which lost 4 bases and 6 bases, there was a span of 10 bases. CDR1 and CDR2 from the germline V gene are SGHTA and FQGNSA. The chain's CDR3 is CASSWASVNEQFF. The CDR3 DNA reads TGTGCCAGCAGCTGGGCTAGCGTCAATGAGCAGTTCTTC.

The sample holds a few counts of this clonotype. The rearrangement uses TRBV5-1 and TRBJ2-3; tentative D call: TRBD2 (6 bases). The CDR3 covers 14 residues. Trimming removed 4 bases at V and 7 bases at J, with 16 bases between. CDR1 is SGHRS, CDR2 YFSETQ, per germline. For the CDR3, the DNA is TGCGCCAGCAGCCCAGGCGGGGATCCACATACGCAGTATTTT. The encoded protein is CASSPGGDPHTQYF.

V is TRBV12-3 or TRBV12-4 and J is TRBJ2-3, with D possibly TRBD2 on 5 matching bases. The CDR3 length is 15 residues. V was trimmed by 7 bases and J by 6 bases, leaving 20 bases between them. CDR3 region: CASKALDLNKDTQYF. Written as DNA, the CDR3 is TGTGCCAGCAAGGCACTAGATTTAAATAAGGATACGCAGTATTTT.

This chain connects TRBV6-1 to TRBJ2-4, with 9 bases aligning to TRBD2. The CDR3 spans 20 residues. CDR1 is MNHNS and CDR2 is SASEGT in the germline V gene. V trimming: 2 bases; J trimming: 0 bases; junction bases outside the gene matches: 14. In DNA, the CDR3 is TGTGCCAGCAGTGAAAGTTCCCCCGGGACTAGCAGTGTAGCCAAAAACATTCAGTACTTC. Protein sequence: CASSESSPGTSSVAKNIQYF.

This clonotype was observed a single time. The chain recombines TRBV9 with TRBJ2-7; 11 nucleotides agree with TRBD2. Germline V gives CDR1 SGDLS, CDR2 YYNGEE. J lost 0 bases, V lost 3 bases, and 5 bases had no gene match. The CDR3 contains 16 residues. This chain's CDR3 is CASSAGLAATSYEQYF. The CDR3 nucleotides are TGTGCCAGCAGCGCGGGACTAGCGGCAACCTCCTACGAGCAGTACTTC.

The V and J genes are TRBV2 and TRBJ1-1; D perhaps matches TRBD1 (5 bases). CDR1 and CDR2 from the germline V gene are SNHLY and FYNNEI. Trimming took off 7 bases at V and 1 base at J, with 10 bases between the two ends. The CDR3 has 13 residues. The DNA for the CDR3 is TGTGCCAGCATCAGACAGCCGAACACTGAAGCTTTCTTT. Amino acid sequence: CASIRQPNTEAFF. The full variable domain, with the rest looked up from reference TRBV2 and TRBJ1-1, is EPEVTQTPSHQVTQMGQEVILRCVPISNHLYFYWYRQILGQKVEFLVSFYNNEISEKSEIFDDQFSVERPDGSNFTLKIRSTKLEDSAMYFCASIRQPNTEAFFGQGTRLTVV.

The chain has TRBV30 and TRBJ2-7; D not certain. The germline V gene has CDR1 GTSNPN and CDR2 SVGIG (reference sequence). Trimming pared 2 bases from V and 7 bases from J, leaving 9 bases between. This CDR3 has 11 amino acids. CDR3 coding DNA: TGTGCCTGGAGTAGGACCAGGGAGCAGTACTTC. Translation gives CAWSRTREQYF.

The chain has TRBV5-1 and TRBJ2-1; D possibly corresponds to TRBD1 (5 bases). CDR1 is SGHRS and CDR2 is YFSETQ in the germline V gene. The CDR3 is 14 amino acids. Trimming stripped 3 bases from V and 0 bases from J, with 7 bases between. The CDR3 nucleotides read TGCGCCAGCAGCTACAGGAGCTCCTACAATGAGCAGTTCTTC. Its translation: CASSYRSSYNEQFF. The full variable domain, with the rest looked up from reference TRBV5-1 and TRBJ2-1, is KAGVTQTPRYLIKTRGQQVTLSCSPISGHRSVSWYQQTPGQGLQFLFEYFSETQRNKGNFPGRFSGRQFSNSRSEMNVSTLELGDSALYLCASSYRSSYNEQFFGPGTRLTVL.

The gene calls are TRBV4-1 and TRBJ1-2; maybe TRBD1 (5 bases). V lost 1 base and J lost 7, with 10 bases in between. Germline assignment: CDR1 MGHRA and CDR2 YSYEKL. The CDR3 is made up of 13 amino acids. The CDR3 loop is CASSQAGRAGYTF. The CDR3 DNA reads TGCGCCAGCAGCCAAGCAGGGAGGGCTGGCTACACCTTC.

The chain is built from TRBV29-1 and TRBJ2-6, with TRBD2 identical over 13 bases. This CDR3 has 17 residues. The junction had 7 bases not matched to a gene; V was cut back by 6 bases and J by 2 bases. The germline CDR1 and CDR2 sequences are SQVTM and ANQGSEA. The CDR3 DNA follows: TGCAGCGTCACTAGCGGGAGGGATTTTACTGGGGCCAACGTCCTGACTTTC. Residues: CSVTSGRDFTGANVLTF.

The V gene is TRBV20-1, the J gene TRBJ2-5, with D perhaps matching TRBD1 or TRBD2 (6 bases each). Germline-derived CDR1 and CDR2 are DFQATT and SNEGSKA (reference sequence). This CDR3 has 13 residues. V lost 6 bases, J lost 3 bases, and 14 bases lay in between. The CDR3 bases are TGCAGTGCCCCTAAGGGGGGCGAAGAGACCCAGTACTTC. Protein: CSAPKGGEETQYF.

The gene calls are TRBV21-1 and TRBJ1-5. TRBV21-1 is a pseudogene locus. The CDR3 contains 14 residues. The CDR3 protein is CASSLGKLLQPQHF. In DNA form, the CDR3 reads TGTGCCAGCAGCCTGGGGAAACTCCTTCAGCCCCAGCATTTT.